The rows below give T cell receptor beta chains drawn from one sample of a study of T cell changes during pregnancy in multiple sclerosis. The assay was immunoSEQ multiplex PCR, and TCRdb's table has in-frame clones only and misses some. The repertoire has about 61,000 clones, around 90% of them found once; the top ten carry 1.5% to 2%. The sample consisted of peripheral blood, taken in the first trimester of pregnancy. The receptors originated from a female donor with multiple sclerosis, enrolled in a pregnancy study. The CDR3 runs from the conserved cysteine through the conserved F or W. The D gene is left open where the match is weak. Some rows have no size entry. The others give once, few or many, or a class for an expanded clone.

CDR3nt,CDR3aa,v_gene,abundance,j_gene,d_gene
TGCGCCAGCGGTTGGGGGGGGAACACTGAAGCTTTCTTT,CASGWGGNTEAFF,TRBV23-1,-,TRBJ1-1,-
TGTGCCAGCAGCTTAGCCTCCTACACCGGGGAGCTGTTTTTT,CASSLASYTGELFF,TRBV7-9,-,TRBJ2-2,-
TGTGCCAGCAGCTCGACAGAACAGCAGTTCTTC,CASSSTEQQFF,TRBV25-1,-,TRBJ2-1,-
TGTGCCAGCAGTTTCTTGGCGGGGGCCACCACAGATACGCAGTATTTT,CASSFLAGATTDTQYF,TRBV27,-,TRBJ2-3,-
TGTGCCAGCAGCTTCGACCTGGGCGTTTACAATGAGCAGTTCTTC,CASSFDLGVYNEQFF,TRBV7-9,-,TRBJ2-1,-
TGTGCCAGCTCAGCGGGACAGGGTAGCTACGAGCAGTACTTC,CASSAGQGSYEQYF,TRBV18,-,TRBJ2-7,TRBD1
TGTGCCTGGAGTGTGCCGGGAGGACAGGGATTCACTGAAGCTTTCTTT,CAWSVPGGQGFTEAFF,TRBV30,-,TRBJ1-1,TRBD1
TGTGCCAGCAGCTTAAGGGGCCAAAACACTGAAGCTTTCTTT,CASSLRGQNTEAFF,TRBV7-9,-,TRBJ1-1,-
TGCGCCAGCAGCCAAGAAGTAAGCGCGAACACCGGGGAGCTGTTTTTT,CASSQEVSANTGELFF,TRBV4-1,-,TRBJ2-2,-
TGCAGCGTTTACAGGTACAATGAGCAGTTCTTC,CSVYRYNEQFF,TRBV29-1,-,TRBJ2-1,-
TGCGCCAGCAGCTCTACAGTCAATCAGCCCCAGCATTTT,CASSSTVNQPQHF,TRBV5-1,-,TRBJ1-5,-
TGTGCCACCAGCAGAGGTGGGGGCAGCCCTGGAAACACCATATATTTT,CATSRGGGSPGNTIYF,TRBV15,-,TRBJ1-3,-
TGTGCCAGCAGCTTGGTTCCTAAAAGAGATACGCAGTATTTT,CASSLVPKRDTQYF,TRBV5-6,-,TRBJ2-3,-
TGCGCCAGCAGCCTCAAGCCGGGAGTCGATGAGCAGTTCTTC,CASSLKPGVDEQFF,TRBV4-3,-,TRBJ2-1,-
TGCGCCAGCAGCTACGGTGGTGAGCAGTTCTTC,CASSYGGEQFF,TRBV5-1,-,TRBJ2-1,-
TGCGCCAGCAGCTTGGAGATTAGCGGGAACGGAGATACGCAGTATTTT,CASSLEISGNGDTQYF,TRBV5-1,-,TRBJ2-3,TRBD2
TGTGCCAGCAGTTTTGTCGGGTATATAAGCGGGAGTTGGGAGACCCAGTACTTC,CASSFVGYISGSWETQYF,TRBV27,once,TRBJ2-5,TRBD2
TGTGCCAGCAAAAGACTAGCGGGTTCCTACGAGCAGTACTTC,CASKRLAGSYEQYF,TRBV11-3,-,TRBJ2-7,TRBD2
TGCGCCAGCAGCCAAGTAACAGGGACCGCTTTCGAGCAGTACTTC,CASSQVTGTAFEQYF,TRBV4-1,-,TRBJ2-7,-
TGTGCCTGGAGTTCTGCGAGGTCGCCGCCCACAGATACGCAGTATTTT,CAWSSARSPPTDTQYF,TRBV30,-,TRBJ2-3,-
TGTGCCAGCAGCCTTGGCCCAGGGAGCACAGATACGCAGTATTTT,CASSLGPGSTDTQYF,TRBV5-4,once,TRBJ2-3,-
TGTGCCAGCAGTTTAACCCCCTACCGGACAGACAACTATGGCTACACCTTC,CASSLTPYRTDNYGYTF,TRBV27,-,TRBJ1-2,-
TGTGCCAGCAGCGTAGCGAGAGCGGCTGAAGCTTTCTTT,CASSVARAAEAFF,TRBV9,-,TRBJ1-1,-
TGCGCCAGCAGCCCCGGGACTAGCGTGGCGCAAGAGACCCAGTACTTC,CASSPGTSVAQETQYF,TRBV5-1,-,TRBJ2-5,TRBD2
TGCGCCAGCAGCCAAGAAAGGCGACAGGGCAGCACAGATACGCAGTATTTT,CASSQERRQGSTDTQYF,TRBV4-1,-,TRBJ2-3,TRBD1
TGTGCCAGCAGTTTAAGCCCTGGACTTTACAATGAGCAGTTCTTC,CASSLSPGLYNEQFF,TRBV27,-,TRBJ2-1,-
TGCGCCAGCAGCCAAGAGACGCTAGCGGGAGGGTACCAAGAGACCCAGTACTTC,CASSQETLAGGYQETQYF,TRBV4-1,-,TRBJ2-5,TRBD2